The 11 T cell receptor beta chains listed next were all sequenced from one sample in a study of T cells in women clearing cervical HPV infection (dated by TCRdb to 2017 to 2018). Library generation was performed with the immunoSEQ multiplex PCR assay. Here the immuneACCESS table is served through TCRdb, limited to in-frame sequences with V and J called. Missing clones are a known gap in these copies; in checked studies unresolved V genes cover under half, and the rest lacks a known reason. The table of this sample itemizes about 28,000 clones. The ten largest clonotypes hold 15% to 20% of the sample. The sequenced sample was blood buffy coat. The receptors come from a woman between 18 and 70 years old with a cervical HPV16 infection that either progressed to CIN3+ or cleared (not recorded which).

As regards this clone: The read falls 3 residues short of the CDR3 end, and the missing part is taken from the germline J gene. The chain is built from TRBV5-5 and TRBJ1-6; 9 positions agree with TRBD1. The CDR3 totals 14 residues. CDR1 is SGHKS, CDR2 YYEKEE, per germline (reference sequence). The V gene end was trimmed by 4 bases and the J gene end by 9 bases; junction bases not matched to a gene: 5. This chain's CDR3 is CASSLRTGASPLHF. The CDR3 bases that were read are TGTGCCAGCAGCCTCCGGACAGGGGCTTCACCC.

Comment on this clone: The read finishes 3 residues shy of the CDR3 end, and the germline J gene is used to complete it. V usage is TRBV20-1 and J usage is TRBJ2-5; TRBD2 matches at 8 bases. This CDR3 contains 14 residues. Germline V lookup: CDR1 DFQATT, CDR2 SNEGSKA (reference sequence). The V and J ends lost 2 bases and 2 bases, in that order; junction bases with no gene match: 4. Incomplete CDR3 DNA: TGCAGTGCTAGAAATTTAGCGGGACAAGAGACC. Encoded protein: CSARNLAGQET. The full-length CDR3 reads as CSARNLAGQETQYF.

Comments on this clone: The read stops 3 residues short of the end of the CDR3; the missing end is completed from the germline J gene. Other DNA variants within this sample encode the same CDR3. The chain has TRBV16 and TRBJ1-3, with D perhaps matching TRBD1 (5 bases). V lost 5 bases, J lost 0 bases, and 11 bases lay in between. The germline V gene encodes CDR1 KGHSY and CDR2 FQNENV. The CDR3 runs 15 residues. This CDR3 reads CASSAAQGSGNTIYF. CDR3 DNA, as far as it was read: TGTGCCAGCAGCGCCGCCCAGGGCTCTGGAAACACC. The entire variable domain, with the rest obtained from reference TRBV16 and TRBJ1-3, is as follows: GEEVAQTPKHLVRGEGQKAKLYCAPIKGHSYVFWYQQVLKNEFKFLISFQNENVFDETGMPKERFSAKCLPNSPCSLEIQATKLEDSAVYFCASSAAQGSGNTIYFGEGSWLTVV.

The sequenced CDR3 bases are TGCAGCGTTGACGGTTCAGGGGGAGTAAATGAG. As protein: CSVDGSGGVNE. The CDR3 reads in full as CSVDGSGGVNEQFF. V gene TRBV29-1 combines with J gene TRBJ2-1, with TRBD1 matching 7 bases. The sequence runs out 3 residues before the end of the CDR3; the remainder is reconstructed from the germline J gene. The germline V gene has CDR1 SQVTM and CDR2 ANQGSEA. CDR3 length: 14 amino acids. V lost 3 bases to trimming and J lost 7 bases; unmatched junction nucleotides: 9.

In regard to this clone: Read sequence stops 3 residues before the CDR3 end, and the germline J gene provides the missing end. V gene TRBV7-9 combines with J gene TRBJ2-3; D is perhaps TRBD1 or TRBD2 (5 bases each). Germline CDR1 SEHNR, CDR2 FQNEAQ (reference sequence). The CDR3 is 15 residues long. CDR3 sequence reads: CASSKGREGNSPQYF. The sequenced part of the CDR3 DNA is TGTGCCAGCAGTAAGGGCCGAGAGGGGAATTCACCG.

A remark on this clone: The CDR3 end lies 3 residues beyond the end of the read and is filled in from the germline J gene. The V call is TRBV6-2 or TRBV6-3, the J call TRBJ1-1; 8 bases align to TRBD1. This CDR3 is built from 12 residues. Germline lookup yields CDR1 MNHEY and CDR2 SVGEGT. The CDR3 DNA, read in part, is TGTGCCAGCAGTCCGGACAGGGCCGGA. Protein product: CASSPDRAG. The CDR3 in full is CASSPDRAGAFF.

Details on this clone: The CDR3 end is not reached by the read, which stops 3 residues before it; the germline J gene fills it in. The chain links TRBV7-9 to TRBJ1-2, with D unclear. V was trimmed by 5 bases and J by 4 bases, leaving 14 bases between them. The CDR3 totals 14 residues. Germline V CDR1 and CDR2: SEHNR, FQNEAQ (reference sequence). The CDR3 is CASSNLGEGYGYTF. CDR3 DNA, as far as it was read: TGTGCCAGCAGCAACTTGGGTGAGGGCTATGGC.

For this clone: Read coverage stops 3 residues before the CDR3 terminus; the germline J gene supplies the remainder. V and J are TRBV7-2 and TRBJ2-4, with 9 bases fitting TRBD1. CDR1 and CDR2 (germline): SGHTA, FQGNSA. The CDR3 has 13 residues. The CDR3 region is CASSSGQGYGQYF. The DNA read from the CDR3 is TGTGCCAGCAGCTCGGGACAGGGATATGGT. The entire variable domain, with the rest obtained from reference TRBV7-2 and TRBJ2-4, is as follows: GAGVSQSPSNKVTEKGKDVELRCDPISGHTALYWYRQSLGQGLEFLIYFQGNSAPDKSGLPSDRFSAERTGGSVSTLTIQRTQQEDSAVYLCASSSGQGYGQYFGAGTRLSVL.

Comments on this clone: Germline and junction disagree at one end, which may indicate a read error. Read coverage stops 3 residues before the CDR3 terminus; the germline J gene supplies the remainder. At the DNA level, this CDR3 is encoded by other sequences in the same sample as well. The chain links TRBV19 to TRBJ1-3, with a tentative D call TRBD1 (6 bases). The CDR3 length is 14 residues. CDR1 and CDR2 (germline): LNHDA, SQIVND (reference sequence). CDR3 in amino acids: CASSAGTPGNTIYF. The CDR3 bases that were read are TGTGCCAGTAGTGCCGGGACACCTGGAAACACT.

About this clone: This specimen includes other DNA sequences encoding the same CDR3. The chain's CDR3 is CASSPSAGNLADTYTF. The DNA read from the CDR3 is TGTGCCAGCTCCCCATCCGCGGGGAATTTAGCAGATACC. The rearrangement uses TRBV18 and TRBJ1-2; D call uncertain. Read coverage stops 3 residues before the CDR3 terminus; the germline J gene supplies the remainder. CDR1 is KGHSH, CDR2 LQKENI, per germline. This CDR3 has 16 residues.

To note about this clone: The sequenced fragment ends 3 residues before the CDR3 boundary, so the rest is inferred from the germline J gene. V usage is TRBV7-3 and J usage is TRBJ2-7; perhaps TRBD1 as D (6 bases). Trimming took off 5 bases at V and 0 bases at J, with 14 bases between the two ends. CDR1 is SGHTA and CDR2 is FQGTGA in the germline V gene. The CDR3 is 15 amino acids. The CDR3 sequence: CASSPGAGFSYEQYF. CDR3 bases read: TGTGCCAGCAGCCCAGGGGCAGGGTTCTCCTACGAG.